One and the same sample provided the 15 T cell receptor beta chains below, sequenced in a study of blood T cell repertoires in COVID-19. TCRdb's table, derived via immunoSEQ multiplex PCR, lists solely in-frame clones and lacks some. Of 84,000 or so clones in the sample, 87% were seen once. What was sequenced was peripheral blood. These receptors all come from a man aged 55 to 70 with acute or convalescent COVID-19.

The chain recombines TRBV19 with TRBJ1-4, with 8 bases that match TRBD1. Germline-derived CDR1 and CDR2 are LNHDA and SQIVND (reference sequence). The CDR3 loop spans 16 amino acids. Losses at the gene ends were 7 bases for V and 0 bases for J; bases not matched to a gene: 7. Here the CDR3 DNA reads TGTGCCAGTAAACCTGACAGGGGTGCAACTAATGAAAAACTGTTTTTT. The encoded protein is CASKPDRGATNEKLFF.

This chain links TRBV5-4 with TRBJ1-2; maybe TRBD1 (5 bases). Per germline, CDR1 SGHNT and CDR2 YYREEE (reference sequence). V lost 4 bases to trimming and J lost 3 bases, with 16 bases between them. The CDR3 is 15 residues long. Here the CDR3 DNA reads TGTGCCAGCAGCCGAACAGGTACCCTTGACTATGGCTACACCTTC. Residues: CASSRTGTLDYGYTF. The whole variable domain, remainder taken from reference TRBV5-4 and TRBJ1-2, is ETGVTQSPTHLIKTRGQQVTLRCSSQSGHNTVSWYQQALGQGPQFIFQYYREEENGRGNFPPRFSGLQFPNYSSELNVNALELDDSALYLCASSRTGTLDYGYTFGSGTRLTVV.

J is TRBJ1-2 and V is TRBV4-3, with 7 bases lining up with TRBD1. V was clipped by 5 bases and J by 4 bases; unmatched bases: 4. Germline-derived CDR1 and CDR2 are LGHNA and YSLEER. The length of the CDR3 is 13 residues. The CDR3 loop is CASSYDRAYGYTF. The DNA for the CDR3 is TGCGCCAGCAGCTACGACAGGGCCTATGGCTACACCTTC.

J is TRBJ2-6 and V is TRBV5-1; D gene ambiguous. In germline, CDR1 is SGHRS, CDR2 YFSETQ. Between the trimmed V and J ends, which lost 0 bases and 4 bases, there was a span of 11 bases. The CDR3 has 16 amino acids. The CDR3 region is CASSLVLGSGANVLTF. The CDR3 DNA sequence: TGCGCCAGCAGCTTGGTCCTCGGGTCAGGGGCCAACGTCCTGACTTTC.

This chain connects TRBV19 to TRBJ1-5; tentative D call: TRBD1 (6 bases). V shed 5 bases and J shed 4 bases, with 21 bases lying between them. Germline V lookup: CDR1 LNHDA, CDR2 SQIVND (reference sequence). CDR3 length: 17 residues. In DNA form, the CDR3 reads TGTGCCAGTAGTTCCCACCCCGGACAGTTACCGAATCAGCCCCAGCATTTT. Translation gives CASSSHPGQLPNQPQHF.

The gene calls are TRBV19 and TRBJ1-1; 7 bases align to TRBD1. Germline values: CDR1 LNHDA, CDR2 SQIVND (reference sequence). The J segment lost 1 base and the V segment lost 6 bases, leaving 8 bases of the junction unmatched. CDR3 length: 15 residues. The CDR3 coding sequence is TGTGCCAGTAGCAACAGGGGATCGGGGAACACTGAAGCTTTCTTT. Its protein is CASSNRGSGNTEAFF.

This rearrangement joins TRBV10-3 to TRBJ2-1; 8 nucleotides agree with TRBD1. Germline V gives CDR1 ENHRY, CDR2 SYGVKD. This CDR3 region has 15 residues. Germline trimming cut 10 bases from V and 0 bases from J; bases unmatched to any gene: 8. CDR3 DNA sequence: TGTGCCACCGTAGGACAGGGTGGCTCCTACAATGAGCAGTTCTTC. The encoded protein is CATVGQGGSYNEQFF.

The rearrangement joins TRBV25-1 to TRBJ2-5; the match to TRBD2 covers 7 bases. Per the germline V gene, CDR1 is MGHDK and CDR2 is SYGVNS. The CDR3 is 16 residues long. The ends lost 2 bases at V and 5 bases at J; junction bases unmatched: 11. CDR3 DNA: TGTGCCAGCAGTGAAGAGCGGGGTACTAGGGTGGAGACCCAGTACTTC. Its protein is CASSEERGTRVETQYF.

This chain uses TRBV19 with TRBJ1-2; D unclear. CDR3 size: 16 residues. Germline assignment: CDR1 LNHDA and CDR2 SQIVND (reference sequence). Trimming removed 7 bases at V and 5 bases at J, with 23 bases between. In nucleotides, the CDR3 is TGTGCCAGTACCCAAGGCCGGACGGCTGGCGGGTATGGCTACACCTTC. Residues: CASTQGRTAGGYGYTF.

The chain has TRBV13 and TRBJ2-3; 8 bases fit TRBD2. Per the germline V gene, CDR1 is PRHDT and CDR2 is FYEKMQ (reference sequence). The CDR3 is made up of 15 amino acids. J gave up 4 bases and V 2 bases, and 5 bases lay outside the gene matches. CDR3 sequence: CASSLTGGRADTQYF. DNA of the CDR3: TGTGCCAGCAGCTTAACGGGGGGGCGGGCAGATACGCAGTATTTT.

With respect to this clone: One end of the junction fails to match germline, which may point to a read error. The chain couples TRBV30 to TRBJ1-6; a possible D gene is TRBD1 (6 bases). The germline gives CDR1 GTSNPN, CDR2 SVGIG (reference sequence). The CDR3 runs to 15 residues. This CDR3 is CAWSYRAGYNSPLYF. CDR3 DNA sequence: TGTGCCTGGAGCTACAGGGCTGGCTATAATTCACCCCTCTACTTT.

This chain uses TRBV7-2 with TRBJ2-1, with a tentative D call TRBD2 (5 bases). V was cut by 5 bases and J by 13 bases, with 15 bases left in between. CDR1 and CDR2 (germline): SGHTA, FQGNSA. This CDR3 region has 12 residues. CDR3 amino acids: CASSQSGSGQFF. The CDR3 nucleotides are TGTGCCAGCAGCCAATCGGGGTCGGGCCAGTTCTTC.

With respect to this clone: The junction and the germline gene differ at one end; a read error may be behind it. This sequence joins TRBV7-7 and TRBJ2-7, with 8 bases matching TRBD1. Germline V gene lookup returns CDR1 SSHAT and CDR2 FNYEAQ (reference sequence). The CDR3 runs 15 residues. The CDR3 nucleotides read TGTGCTAGCAGCCGCCGGACAGGGAGTCCCTACGAGCAGTACTTC. Translated, it gives CASSRRTGSPYEQYF. Full variable domain (outside the CDR3, taken from reference TRBV7-7 and TRBJ2-7): GAGVSQSPRYKVTKRGQDVTLRCDPISSHATLYWYQQALGQGPEFLTYFNYEAQPDKSGLPSDRFSAERPEGSISTLTIQRTEQRDSAMYRCASSRRTGSPYEQYFGPGTRLTVT.

As concerns this clone: The same CDR3 arises from other DNA sequences in this sample as well. The chain is built from TRBV5-4 and TRBJ2-5; D call uncertain. CDR3 length equals 13 residues. The germline V gene encodes CDR1 SGHNT and CDR2 YYREEE (reference sequence). V lost 1 base and J 2 bases, leaving 6 bases between the germline ends. In DNA, the CDR3 is TGTGCCAGCAGCTTGACAATTCAAGAGACCCAGTACTTC. It yields the protein CASSLTIQETQYF.

The chain uses TRBV23-1 and TRBJ1-4; 7 nucleotides agree with TRBD1. TRBV23-1 is flagged as an ORF with uncertain function. The CDR3 extends over 18 amino acids. V shed 6 bases, J shed 6 bases, and the junction held 19 bases outside the gene matches. The CDR3 coding sequence is TGCGCCAGCAGCCGTGACACCGACGACAGGGATTTCGATGAAAAACTGTTTTTT. Its translation: CASSRDTDDRDFDEKLFF.